One and the same sample provided the 2 T cell receptor beta chains below, sequenced in a study of blood T cell repertoires in COVID-19. This table comes from immunoSEQ multiplex PCR, and its TCRdb copy is limited to in-frame clones, with some not included. The repertoire has fewer than 75,000 clones, more than 90% of them found once; the top ten carry about a tenth. Input material: peripheral blood. These receptors were collected from a human donor in a cohort sampled during active COVID-19.

V is TRBV25-1 and J is TRBJ2-5; 7 bases line up with TRBD2. This CDR3 has 14 residues. Germline assignment: CDR1 MGHDK and CDR2 SYGVNS. Trimming at V came to 7 bases and at J to 5 bases, leaving 10 bases not matched to a gene. CDR3 coding DNA: TGTGCCAGCACCAAAACTGGGGGGGTCGAGACCCAGTACTTC. Its protein is CASTKTGGVETQYF.

The V gene is TRBV5-1, the J gene TRBJ2-6; tentative D call: TRBD2 (5 bases). CDR1 is SGHRS, CDR2 YFSETQ, per germline. This CDR3 is built from 16 residues. The V end was cut by 4 bases, the J end by 0 bases, with 11 bases between. CDR3 sequence (DNA): TGCGCCAGCAGCCCCTACGGGGACTCTGGGGCCAACGTCCTGACTTTC. Translated, it gives CASSPYGDSGANVLTF.